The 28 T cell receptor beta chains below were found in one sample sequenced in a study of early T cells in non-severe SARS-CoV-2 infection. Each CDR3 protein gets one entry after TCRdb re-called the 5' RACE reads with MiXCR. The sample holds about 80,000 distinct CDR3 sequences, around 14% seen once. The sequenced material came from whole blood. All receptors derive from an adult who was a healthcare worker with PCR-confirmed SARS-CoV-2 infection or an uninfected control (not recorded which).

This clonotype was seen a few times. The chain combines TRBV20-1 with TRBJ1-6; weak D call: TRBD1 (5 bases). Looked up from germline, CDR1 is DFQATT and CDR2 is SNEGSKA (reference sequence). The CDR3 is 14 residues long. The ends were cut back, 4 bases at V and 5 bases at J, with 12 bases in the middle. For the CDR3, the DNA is TGCAGTGCTAATCCAGGGTCGGATAATTCACCCCTCCACTTT. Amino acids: CSANPGSDNSPLHF.

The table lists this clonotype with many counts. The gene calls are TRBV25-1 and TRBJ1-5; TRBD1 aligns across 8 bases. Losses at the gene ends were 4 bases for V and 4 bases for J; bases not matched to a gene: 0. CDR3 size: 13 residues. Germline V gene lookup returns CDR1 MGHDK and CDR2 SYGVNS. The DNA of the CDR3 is TGTGCCAGCAGTGGGACAGGGAATCAGCCCCAGCATTTT. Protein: CASSGTGNQPQHF.

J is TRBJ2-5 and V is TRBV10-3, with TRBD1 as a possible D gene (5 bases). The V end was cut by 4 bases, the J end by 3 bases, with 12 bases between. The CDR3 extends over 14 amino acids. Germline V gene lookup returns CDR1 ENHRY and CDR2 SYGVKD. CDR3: CAISVLQAKETQYF. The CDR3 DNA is TGTGCCATCAGTGTTTTACAGGCCAAAGAGACCCAGTACTTC.

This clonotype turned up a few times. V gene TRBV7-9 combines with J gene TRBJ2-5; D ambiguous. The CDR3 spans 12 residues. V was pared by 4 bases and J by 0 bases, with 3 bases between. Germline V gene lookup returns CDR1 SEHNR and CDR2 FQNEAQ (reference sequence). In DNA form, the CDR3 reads TGTGCCAGCAGCTATAACCAAGAGACCCAGTACTTC. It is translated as CASSYNQETQYF.

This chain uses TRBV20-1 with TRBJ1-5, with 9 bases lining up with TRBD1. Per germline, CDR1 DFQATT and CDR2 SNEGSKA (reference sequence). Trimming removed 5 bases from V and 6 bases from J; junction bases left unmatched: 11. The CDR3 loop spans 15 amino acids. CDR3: CSASRSTGGVQPQHF. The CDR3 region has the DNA TGCAGTGCTTCTCGAAGTACAGGGGGCGTTCAGCCCCAGCATTTT.

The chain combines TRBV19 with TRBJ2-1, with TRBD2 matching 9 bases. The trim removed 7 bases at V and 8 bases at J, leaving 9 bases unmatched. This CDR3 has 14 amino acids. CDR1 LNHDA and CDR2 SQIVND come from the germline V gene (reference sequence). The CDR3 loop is CASKEAGGPDEQFF. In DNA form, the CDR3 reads TGTGCCAGTAAGGAGGCGGGGGGGCCCGATGAGCAGTTCTTC.

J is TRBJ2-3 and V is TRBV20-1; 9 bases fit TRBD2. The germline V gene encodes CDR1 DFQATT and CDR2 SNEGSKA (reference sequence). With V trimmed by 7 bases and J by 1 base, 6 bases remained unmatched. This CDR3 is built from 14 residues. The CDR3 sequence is CSGIAGAGTDTQYF. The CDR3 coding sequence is TGCAGTGGGATAGCGGGGGCTGGCACAGATACGCAGTATTTT.

DNA of the CDR3: TGTGCCTGGACCCAGGACTCGCATGAAAAACTGTTTTTT. It is translated as CAWTQDSHEKLFF. The chain combines TRBV30 with TRBJ1-4; D is undetermined. Germline lookup yields CDR1 GTSNPN and CDR2 SVGIG (reference sequence). The CDR3 has 13 amino acids. The V end lost 4 bases, the J end lost 6 bases, and 12 bases lay between the germline ends.

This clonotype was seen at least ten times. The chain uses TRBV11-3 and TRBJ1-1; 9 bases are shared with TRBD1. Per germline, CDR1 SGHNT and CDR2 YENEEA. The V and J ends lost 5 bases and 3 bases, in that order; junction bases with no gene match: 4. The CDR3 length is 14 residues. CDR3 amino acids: CASSQRTGDTEAFF. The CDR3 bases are TGTGCCAGCAGCCAGAGGACAGGGGACACTGAAGCTTTCTTT. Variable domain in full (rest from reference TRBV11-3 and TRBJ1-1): EAGVVQSPRYKIIEKKQPVAFWCNPISGHNTLYWYLQNLGQGPELLIRYENEEAVDDSQLPKDRFSAERLKGVDSTLKIQPAELGDSAVYLCASSQRTGDTEAFFGQGTRLTVV.

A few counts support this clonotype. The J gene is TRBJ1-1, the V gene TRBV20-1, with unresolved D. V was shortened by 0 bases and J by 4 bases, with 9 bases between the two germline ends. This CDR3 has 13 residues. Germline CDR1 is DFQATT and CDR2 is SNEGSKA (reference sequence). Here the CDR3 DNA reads TGCAGTGCTAGAGATCGGAGGGTCACTGAAGCTTTCTTT. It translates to CSARDRRVTEAFF.

The CDR3 here is CASSYSFRTDTQYF. Written as DNA, the CDR3 is TGTGCCAGCAGTTACTCCTTCAGGACAGATACGCAGTATTTT. This chain links TRBV6-5 with TRBJ2-3; D gene ambiguous. Germline CDR1 and CDR2: MNHEY and SVGAGI. Trimming removed 0 bases from V and 3 bases from J, with 7 bases in between. There are 14 residues in the CDR3.

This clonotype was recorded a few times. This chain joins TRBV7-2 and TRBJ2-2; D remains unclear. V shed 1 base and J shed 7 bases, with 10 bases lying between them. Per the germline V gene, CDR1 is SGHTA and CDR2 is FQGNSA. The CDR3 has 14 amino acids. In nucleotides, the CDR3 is TGTGCCAGCAGCTTAGTCTCGTCTAGCGGGGAGCTGTTTTTT. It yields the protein CASSLVSSSGELFF. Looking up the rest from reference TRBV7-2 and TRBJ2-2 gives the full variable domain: GAGVSQSPSNKVTEKGKDVELRCDPISGHTALYWYRQSLGQGLEFLIYFQGNSAPDKSGLPSDRFSAERTGGSVSTLTIQRTQQEDSAVYLCASSLVSSSGELFFGEGSRLTVL.

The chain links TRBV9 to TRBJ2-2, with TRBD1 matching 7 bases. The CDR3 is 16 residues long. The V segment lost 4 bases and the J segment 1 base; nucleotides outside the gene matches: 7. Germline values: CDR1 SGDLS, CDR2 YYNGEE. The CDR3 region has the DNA TGTGCCAGCAGCTTACAGGGGACAGAGAACACCGGGGAGCTGTTTTTT. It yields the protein CASSLQGTENTGELFF.

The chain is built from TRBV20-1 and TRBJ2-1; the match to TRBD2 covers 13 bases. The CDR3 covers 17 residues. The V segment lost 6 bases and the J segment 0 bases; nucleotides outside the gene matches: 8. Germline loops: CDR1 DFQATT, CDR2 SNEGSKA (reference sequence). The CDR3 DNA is TGCAGTGCAGACCGACTAGCGGGGGGCAGCTCCTACAATGAGCAGTTCTTC. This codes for CSADRLAGGSSYNEQFF.

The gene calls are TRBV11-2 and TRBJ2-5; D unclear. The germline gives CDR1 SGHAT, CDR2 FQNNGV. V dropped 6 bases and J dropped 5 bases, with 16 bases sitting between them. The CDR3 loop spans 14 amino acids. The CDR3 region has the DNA TGTGCCAGCAGTCTCCTGGACCTGGCGGAGACCCAGTACTTC. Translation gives CASSLLDLAETQYF. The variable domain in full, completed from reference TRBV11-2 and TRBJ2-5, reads EAGVAQSPRYKIIEKRQSVAFWCNPISGHATLYWYQQILGQGPKLLIQFQNNGVVDDSQLPKDRFSAERLKGVDSTLKIQPAKLEDSAVYLCASSLLDLAETQYFGPGTRLLVL.

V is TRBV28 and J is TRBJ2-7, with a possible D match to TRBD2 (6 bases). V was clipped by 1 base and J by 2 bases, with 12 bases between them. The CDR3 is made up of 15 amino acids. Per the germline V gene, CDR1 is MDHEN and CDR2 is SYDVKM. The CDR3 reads CASSLFGGPTYEQYF. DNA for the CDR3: TGTGCCAGCAGTTTATTCGGGGGACCCACCTACGAGCAGTACTTC.

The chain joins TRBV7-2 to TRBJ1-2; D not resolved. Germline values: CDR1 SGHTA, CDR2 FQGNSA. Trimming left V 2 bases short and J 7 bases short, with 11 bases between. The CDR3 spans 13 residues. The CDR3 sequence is CASSLNLGSGYTF. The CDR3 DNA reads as TGTGCCAGCAGCTTAAACCTGGGCTCTGGCTACACCTTC.

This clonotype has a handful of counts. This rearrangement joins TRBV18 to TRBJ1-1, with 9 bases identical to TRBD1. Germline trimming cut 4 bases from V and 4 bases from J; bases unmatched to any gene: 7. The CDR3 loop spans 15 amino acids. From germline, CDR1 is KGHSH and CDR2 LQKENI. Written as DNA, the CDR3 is TGTGCCAGCTCACACCGGACAGGGGAGATCACTGAAGCTTTCTTT. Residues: CASSHRTGEITEAFF. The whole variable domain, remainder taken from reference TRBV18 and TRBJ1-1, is NAGVMQNPRHLVRRRGQEARLRCSPMKGHSHVYWYRQLPEEGLKFMVYLQKENIIDESGMPKERFSAEFPKEGPSILRIQQVVRGDSAAYFCASSHRTGEITEAFFGQGTRLTVV.

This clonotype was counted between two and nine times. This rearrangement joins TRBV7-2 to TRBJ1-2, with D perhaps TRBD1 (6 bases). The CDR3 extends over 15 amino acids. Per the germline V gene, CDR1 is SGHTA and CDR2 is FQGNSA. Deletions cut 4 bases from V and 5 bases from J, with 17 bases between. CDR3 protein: CASSSRQVTVYGYTF. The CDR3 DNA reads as TGTGCCAGCAGCTCCCGACAGGTGACCGTTTATGGCTACACCTTC. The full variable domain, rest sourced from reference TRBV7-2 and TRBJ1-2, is GAGVSQSPSNKVTEKGKDVELRCDPISGHTALYWYRQSLGQGLEFLIYFQGNSAPDKSGLPSDRFSAERTGGSVSTLTIQRTQQEDSAVYLCASSSRQVTVYGYTFGSGTRLTVV.

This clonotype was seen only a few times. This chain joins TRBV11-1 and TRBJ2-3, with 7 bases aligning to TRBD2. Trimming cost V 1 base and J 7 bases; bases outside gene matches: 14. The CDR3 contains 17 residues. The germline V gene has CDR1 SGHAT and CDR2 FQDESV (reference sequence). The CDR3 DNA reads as TGTGCCAGCAGCTTAGTGGCAGGACTAGACCGACCTTATACGCAGTATTTT. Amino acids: CASSLVAGLDRPYTQYF.

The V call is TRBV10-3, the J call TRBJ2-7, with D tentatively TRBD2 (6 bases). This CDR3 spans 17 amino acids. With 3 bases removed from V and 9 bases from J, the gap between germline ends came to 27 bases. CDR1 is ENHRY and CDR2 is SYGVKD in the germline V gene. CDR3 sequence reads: CAISDRPLTRTEMVQYF. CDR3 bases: TGTGCCATCAGTGACCGTCCCTTGACTAGGACGGAGATGGTGCAGTACTTC.

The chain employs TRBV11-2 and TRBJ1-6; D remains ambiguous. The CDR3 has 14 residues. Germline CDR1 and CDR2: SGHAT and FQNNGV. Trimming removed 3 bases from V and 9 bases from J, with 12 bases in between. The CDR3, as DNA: TGTGCCAGCAGCTTTAAGATCGCCGGTTCACCCCTCCACTTT. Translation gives CASSFKIAGSPLHF.

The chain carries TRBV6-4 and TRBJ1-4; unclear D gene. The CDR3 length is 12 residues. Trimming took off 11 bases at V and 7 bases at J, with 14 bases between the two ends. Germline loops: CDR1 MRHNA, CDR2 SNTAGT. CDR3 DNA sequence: TGTGCCGGCCAACGGGCTCTTGAAAAACTGTTTTTT. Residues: CAGQRALEKLFF.

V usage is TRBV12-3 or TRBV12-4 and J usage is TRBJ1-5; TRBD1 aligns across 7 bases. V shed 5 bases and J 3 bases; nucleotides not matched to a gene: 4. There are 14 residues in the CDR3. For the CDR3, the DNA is TGTGCCAGCAGTGTACAGGGGATCAATCAGCCCCAGCATTTT. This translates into CASSVQGINQPQHF.

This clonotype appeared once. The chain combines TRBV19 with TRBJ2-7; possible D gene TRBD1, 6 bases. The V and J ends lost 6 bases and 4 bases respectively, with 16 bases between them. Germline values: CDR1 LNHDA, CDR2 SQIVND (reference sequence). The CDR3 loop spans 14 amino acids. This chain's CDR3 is CASRSTGTGYEQYF. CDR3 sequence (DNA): TGTGCCAGTAGATCGACAGGAACGGGTTACGAGCAGTACTTC.

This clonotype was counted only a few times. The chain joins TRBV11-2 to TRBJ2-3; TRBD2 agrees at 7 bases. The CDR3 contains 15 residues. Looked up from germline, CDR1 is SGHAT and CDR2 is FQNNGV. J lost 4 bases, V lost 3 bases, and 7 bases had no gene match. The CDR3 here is CASSFQAGWADTQYF. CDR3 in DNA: TGTGCCAGCAGCTTCCAAGCGGGGTGGGCAGATACGCAGTATTTT.

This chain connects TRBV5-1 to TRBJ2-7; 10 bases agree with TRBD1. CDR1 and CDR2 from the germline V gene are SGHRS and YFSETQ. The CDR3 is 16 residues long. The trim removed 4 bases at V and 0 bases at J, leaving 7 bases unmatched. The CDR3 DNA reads TGCGCCAGCAGCACAGTTCGGACAGGGGGCTCCTACGAGCAGTACTTC. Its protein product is CASSTVRTGGSYEQYF.

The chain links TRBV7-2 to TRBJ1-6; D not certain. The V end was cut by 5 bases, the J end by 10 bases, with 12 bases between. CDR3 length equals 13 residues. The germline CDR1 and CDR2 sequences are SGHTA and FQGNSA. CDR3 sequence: CASSPGSGSPLHF. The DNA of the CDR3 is TGTGCCAGCAGCCCCGGTTCAGGATCACCCCTCCACTTT.